This TCR beta chain was documented in a study of blood T cell repertoires in COVID-19 (dated by TCRdb to the early 2020s). About the full investigation: Samples covering the acute and convalescent phases of COVID-19 were provided by collaborators in the United States, Italy and Spain. The repertoires were released in a freely available public database meant as a resource for research on the immune response to SARS-CoV-2. The prospective study material was composed of cDNA or gDNA derived from T cells, B-cell-depleted T cells, or PBMCs. Subjects who had been exposed to COVID-19, were actively infected with it, or had recovered from it provided the deeply sampled blood TCRbeta repertoires that made up the dataset. Where HLA class I and class II types were available, the types were taken from metadata supplied by the sample provider, not from assay-based typing. The samples were drawn from the first 160 participants of the ongoing ImmuneRACE study and from more than 1,000 subjects provided by 6 global collaborators. Nearly every sample came with metadata listing a de-identified subject ID, COVID-19 status, age in years and sex. Overall study results and their limits: Clinical and demographic metadata were provided uncurated, with the amount varying by source and participant.

In Seattle, one collaborating source enrolled patients while the infection was active and tracked those patients longitudinally over the course of disease. Collaborating institutions collected whole blood in K2EDTA tubes following their own protocols. Collaborator samples were shipped for TCRbeta analysis as frozen whole blood, isolated PBMCs, or DNA extracted from either sample type. TCRbeta CDR3 regions were amplified from genomic DNA by means of the immunoSEQ Assay, a bias-controlled multiplex PCR. As for the original processing: The number of nucleated cells in each sample was estimated from the amplification of reference gene primers within the assay. To quantify the absolute abundance of each unique TCRbeta CDR3 rearrangement, sequence reads were collapsed and filtered. For each sample, productive Simpson clonality was calculated as the square root of Simpson's diversity index over productive rearrangements. TCRdb holds this immuneACCESS table with in-frame rearrangements only. Some clones are missing; in checked studies, unresolved V genes explain under half, and the rest has no known cause. The D gene and trimming were derived from the DNA, and the V and J assignments and clone size from that table. The sample data list tens of thousands of clones, and 75% to 85% of these were observed just once. The ten largest make up about 30% of the sample.

Sequences PRHDT (CDR1) and FYEKMQ (CDR2) are obtained from the germline V gene (reference sequence). Reading from cysteine to phenylalanine, the CDR3 counts 17 amino acids. This entry keeps only the CDR3 DNA: 51 bases, framed from base 1. V is clipped by 0 bases and J by 1 base, and the sequence between their germline boundaries is 12 bases long. The sample holds a few counts of this clone. The clone's antigen remains unknown. Base quality data are lacking; no much larger clone is found one base away. Sequenced sample: peripheral blood. The sequence was obtained from a man between 60 and 70 years old with COVID-19, enrolled during active disease. The sequence is built from TRBV13 and TRBJ2-2, and possibly TRBD1, on 6 matching bases. Here is the DNA: TGTGCCAGCAGCTTAGGCCTTTGGACAGAGAACACCGGGGAGCTGTTTTTT. This gives the protein CASSLGLWTENTGELFF.